The present entry profiles one TCR beta chain with its context. Its target is unknown. These data come from a study of early T cells in non-severe SARS-CoV-2 infection. Study-level points and caveats: VDJdb-based annotation leaned toward anti-spike CD8 responses and missed private and CD4 specificities.

Unique molecular identifiers tagged individual cDNA molecules. TCRdb processed the 5' RACE reads anew with MiXCR; each CDR3 protein has one entry. The sample carries 45,000 to 60,000 distinct CDR3 sequences, roughly 8.8% recorded once. Germline CDR1 reads ENHRY; CDR2 reads SYGVKD. Trimming at V came to 3 bases and at J to 4 bases, leaving 15 bases not matched to a gene. The length of the CDR3 is 19 residues. Sequenced input: whole blood. This rearrangement joins TRBV10-3 to TRBJ2-1; 10 positions agree with TRBD2. The clonotype comes from an adult who was a healthcare worker with PCR-confirmed SARS-CoV-2 infection or an uninfected control (not recorded which). The CDR3 loop reads CAISDDAVAGGPEYNEQFF. CDR3 nucleotide sequence: TGTGCCATCAGTGACGATGCGGTAGCGGGGGGACCCGAATACAATGAGCAGTTCTTC.